The rows below give T cell receptor beta chains drawn from one sample of a study of blood T cell repertoires in COVID-19. Sequenced by immunoSEQ multiplex PCR; TCRdb stores in-frame clones only, minus some. Of over 120,000 clones listed, 76% are singletons. The sample comprised peripheral blood. These receptors were obtained from a woman aged 80 or over with active or convalescent COVID-19. Each CDR3 is given with its conserved first and last residue. Each record gives: J gene, V gene, clone size, D gene, CDR3 DNA, CDR3 protein. The D gene is left open where the match is weak. A clone size is listed for some rows: how often the clone was seen (once, few, many), or a class if it is expanded.

>TRBJ2-1|TRBV7-3|.|.
TGTGCCAGCAGCTTAAATTCGGGGTATGAGCAGTTCTTC
CASSLNSGYEQFF
>TRBJ1-5|TRBV19|.|.
TGTGCCAGTAGGGATTATGGGAAGGAGGGATATAGCAATCAGCCCCAGCATTTT
CASRDYGKEGYSNQPQHF
>TRBJ1-5|TRBV7-9|.|TRBD1
TGTGCCAGCAGCCGCGGGACAGGGAGCCAGCCCCAGCATTTT
CASSRGTGSQPQHF
>TRBJ2-2|TRBV12-3/TRBV12-4|.|.
TGTGCCAGCAGTCTCGACACCGGGGAGCTGTTTTTT
CASSLDTGELFF
>TRBJ1-3|TRBV9|.|.
TGTGCCAGCAGCGTAGGACAGGCCTCTGGAAACACCATATATTTT
CASSVGQASGNTIYF
>TRBJ2-3|TRBV4-3|.|TRBD2
TGCGCCAGCAGCGATAGCGGGGCAACGCAGTATTTT
CASSDSGATQYF
>TRBJ1-5|TRBV4-2|.|.
TGTGCCAGCAGCCAAGGACAAGATCAGCCCCAGCATTTT
CASSQGQDQPQHF
>TRBJ2-7|TRBV2|many|.
TGTGCCAGCAGCGTTCAGGGTAGCGAGCAGTACTTC
CASSVQGSEQYF
>TRBJ1-2|TRBV7-8|.|TRBD1
TGTGCCAGCAGCTTAGTGGACAGGGGAGATGGCTACACCTTC
CASSLVDRGDGYTF
>TRBJ1-2|TRBV20-1|few|.
TGCAGTGCCCCGGGAGGGATCCATCAATTC
CSAPGGIHQF
>TRBJ2-5|TRBV6-6|.|TRBD1
TGTGCCAGCACCCGCCGGACAGGGGATTTCTCGGAGACCCAGTACTTC
CASTRRTGDFSETQYF
>TRBJ1-1|TRBV5-1|.|.
TGCGCCAGCAGCTCCGCTGGGGGGGAGACTGAAGCTTTCTTT
CASSSAGGETEAFF
>TRBJ1-2|TRBV29-1|.|.
TGCAGCACCCGTCACGGGGGTAACTATGGCTACACCTTC
CSTRHGGNYGYTF